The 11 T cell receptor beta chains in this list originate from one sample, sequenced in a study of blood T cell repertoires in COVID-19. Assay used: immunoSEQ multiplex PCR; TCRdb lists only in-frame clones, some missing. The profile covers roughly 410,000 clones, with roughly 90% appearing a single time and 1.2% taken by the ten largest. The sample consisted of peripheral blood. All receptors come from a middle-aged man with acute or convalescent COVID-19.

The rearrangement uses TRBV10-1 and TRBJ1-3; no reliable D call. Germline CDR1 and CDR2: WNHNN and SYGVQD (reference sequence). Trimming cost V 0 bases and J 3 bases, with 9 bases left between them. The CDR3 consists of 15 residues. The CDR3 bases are TGCGCCAGCAGTGAGTCGCGGATTGGTGGAAACACCATATATTTT. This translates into CASSESRIGGNTIYF.

CDR3 in DNA: TGTGCCTGGACCGGGAGGGGAAACACCATATATTTT. Protein product: CAWTGRGNTIYF. This chain links TRBV30 with TRBJ1-3; D is uncertain. This CDR3 spans 12 amino acids. Germline CDR1 reads GTSNPN; CDR2 reads SVGIG (reference sequence). Between the trimmed V and J ends, which lost 4 bases and 4 bases, there was a span of 8 bases.

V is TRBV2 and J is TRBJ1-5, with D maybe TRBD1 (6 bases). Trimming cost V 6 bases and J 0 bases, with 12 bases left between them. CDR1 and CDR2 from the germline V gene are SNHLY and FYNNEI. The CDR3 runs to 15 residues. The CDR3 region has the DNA TGTGCCAGCAGCGGGGACAAGCATAGCAATCAGCCCCAGCATTTT. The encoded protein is CASSGDKHSNQPQHF. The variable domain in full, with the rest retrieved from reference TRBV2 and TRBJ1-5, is EPEVTQTPSHQVTQMGQEVILRCVPISNHLYFYWYRQILGQKVEFLVSFYNNEISEKSEIFDDQFSVERPDGSNFTLKIRSTKLEDSAMYFCASSGDKHSNQPQHFGDGTRLSIL.

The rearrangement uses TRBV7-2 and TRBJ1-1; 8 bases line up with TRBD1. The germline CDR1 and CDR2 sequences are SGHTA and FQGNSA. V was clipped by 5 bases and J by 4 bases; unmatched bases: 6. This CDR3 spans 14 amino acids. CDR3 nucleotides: TGTGCCAGCAGCATAAGGACAGGGACCACTGAAGCTTTCTTT. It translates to CASSIRTGTTEAFF.

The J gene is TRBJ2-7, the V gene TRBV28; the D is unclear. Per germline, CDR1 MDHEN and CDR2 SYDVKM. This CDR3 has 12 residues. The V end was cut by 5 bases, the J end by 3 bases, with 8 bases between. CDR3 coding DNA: TGTGCCAGCAGTCCTGCGGACTACGAGCAGTACTTC. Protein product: CASSPADYEQYF.

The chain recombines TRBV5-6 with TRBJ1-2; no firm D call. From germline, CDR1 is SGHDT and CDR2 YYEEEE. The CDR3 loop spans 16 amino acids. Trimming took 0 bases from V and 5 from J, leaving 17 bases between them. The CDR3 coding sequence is TGTGCCAGCAGCTTGGGGGCCCTCATGTCGGGGTATGGCTACACCTTC. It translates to CASSLGALMSGYGYTF.

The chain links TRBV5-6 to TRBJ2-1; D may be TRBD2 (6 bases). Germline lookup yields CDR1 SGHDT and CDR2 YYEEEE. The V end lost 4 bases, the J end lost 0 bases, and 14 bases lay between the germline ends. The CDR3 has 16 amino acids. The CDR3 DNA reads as TGTGCCAGCAGCACGGATGGAGGGGTCTCCTACAATGAGCAGTTCTTC. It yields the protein CASSTDGGVSYNEQFF.

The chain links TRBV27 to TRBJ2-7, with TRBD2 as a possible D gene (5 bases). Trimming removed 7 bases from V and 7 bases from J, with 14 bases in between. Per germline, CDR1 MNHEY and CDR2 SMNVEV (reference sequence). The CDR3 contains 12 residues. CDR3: CASTIKRREQYF. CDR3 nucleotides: TGTGCCAGCACCATAAAGAGGAGGGAGCAGTACTTC.

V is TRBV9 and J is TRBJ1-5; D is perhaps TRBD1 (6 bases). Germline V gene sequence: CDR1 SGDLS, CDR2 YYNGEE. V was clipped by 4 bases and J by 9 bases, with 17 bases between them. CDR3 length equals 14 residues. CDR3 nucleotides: TGTGCCAGCAGCAAGTCAGGGGAAGTGCCGCCCCAGCATTTT. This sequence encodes CASSKSGEVPPQHF.

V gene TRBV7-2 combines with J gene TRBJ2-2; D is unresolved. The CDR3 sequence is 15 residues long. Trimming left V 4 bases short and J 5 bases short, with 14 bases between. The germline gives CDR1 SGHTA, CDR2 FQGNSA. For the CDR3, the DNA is TGTGCCAGCAGCTCGGCTGGCATCAGGACCGGGGAGCTGTTTTTT. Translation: CASSSAGIRTGELFF.

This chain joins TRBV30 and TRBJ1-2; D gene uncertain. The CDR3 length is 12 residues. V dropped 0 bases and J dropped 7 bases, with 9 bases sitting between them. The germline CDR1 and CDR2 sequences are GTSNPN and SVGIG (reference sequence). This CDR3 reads CAWSVNEGGYTF. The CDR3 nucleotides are TGTGCCTGGAGTGTAAATGAGGGTGGCTACACCTTC.